This TCR beta chain was profiled in a study of CD8 T cells in Susac syndrome. Random hexamers were used to reverse transcribe an amount of roughly 0.5 to 1 ug RNA. TCRdb itself ran the immunoSEQ multiplex PCR reads through MiXCR, one entry per CDR3 protein. The sample shows about 140,000 distinct CDR3 sequences, approximately 95% of them seen only once. This TCR came from a human donor with Susac syndrome. The sample was CD8+ T cells from PBMCs.

The CDR3 DNA follows: TGCAGTGCTAGAGATAGGGATCGTACCTACGAGCAGTACTTC. This encodes CSARDRDRTYEQYF. The chain has TRBV20-1 and TRBJ2-7; unclear D gene. Germline CDR1 is DFQATT and CDR2 is SNEGSKA (reference sequence). CDR3 length: 14 residues. V gave up 0 bases and J gave up 2 bases, with 11 bases separating them.